The subject of this entry is one T cell receptor (beta chain). These data belong to a study of CD8 T cells in ankylosing spondylitis. TCRdb ran MiXCR on the 5' RACE reads and lists one entry per CDR3 protein. The sample comprises 100,000 to 150,000 distinct CDR3 sequences, roughly 8.8% of which are singletons, and 3% to 4% rests with the top ten. The CDR3 has 15 amino acids. The germline gives CDR1 SGHDT, CDR2 YYEEEE. Trimming cost V 1 base and J 4 bases; bases outside gene matches: 4. The material sequenced was blood, either unsorted or a sorted T cell fraction (not recorded which). The chain employs TRBV5-6 and TRBJ2-1, with 8 bases aligning to TRBD2. This sequence was found in a male donor with ankylosing spondylitis or in good health (not recorded which). For the CDR3, the DNA is TGTGCCAGCAGCTTGTTGAAGCGGGGGTACAATGAGCAGTTCTTC. It codes for CASSLLKRGYNEQFF. Full variable domain (missing parts from reference TRBV5-6 and TRBJ2-1): DAGVTQSPTHLIKTRGQQVTLRCSPKSGHDTVSWYQQALGQGPQFIFQYYEEEERQRGNFPDRFSGHQFPNYSSELNVNALLLGDSALYLCASSLLKRGYNEQFFGPGTRLTVL.